Following are 29 T cell receptor beta chains from one sample sequenced in a study of T cell responses to AZD1222 COVID-19 vaccine. Data came from immunoSEQ multiplex PCR; TCRdb stores just in-frame clones and leaves some out. The sample has around 83,000 clones, roughly 88% seen once. The sequencing used peripheral blood, collected on day 0 of AZD1222 vaccination. The receptors shown here come from an adult in good health.

The J gene is TRBJ2-2, the V gene TRBV6-6; 7 nucleotides line up with TRBD1. This CDR3 spans 15 amino acids. Trimming removed 6 bases from V and 2 bases from J; junction bases left unmatched: 6. The germline V gene has CDR1 MNHNY and CDR2 SVGAGI (reference sequence). The CDR3 DNA sequence: TGTGCCAGCAGCCCTACAGGGGACAACACCGGGGAGCTGTTTTTT. Protein: CASSPTGDNTGELFF.

The chain recombines TRBV1 with TRBJ1-5. TRBV1 is an annotated pseudogene. The CDR3 has 16 residues. The DNA for the CDR3 is TGCACCATCCCCCCGTTAGCGGGGCCACTAAATCAGCCCCAGCATTTT. It specifies CTIPPLAGPLNQPQHF.

The chain is built from TRBV24-1 and TRBJ2-2; perhaps TRBD2 as D (5 bases). Germline values: CDR1 KGHDR, CDR2 SFDVKD. The CDR3 covers 14 residues. Trimming shortened V by 5 bases and J by 3 bases, and 9 bases separated the two germline ends. The chain's CDR3 is CATSGTPYTGELFF. The CDR3 DNA is TGTGCCACCAGTGGGACTCCGTACACCGGGGAGCTGTTTTTT.

The J gene is TRBJ2-5, the V gene TRBV7-3; 9 bases map to TRBD1. The germline gives CDR1 SGHTA, CDR2 FQGTGA. Trimming at V came to 5 bases and at J to 5 bases, leaving 9 bases not matched to a gene. The CDR3 is made up of 15 amino acids. The CDR3 spells CASSPNRGRGETQYF. The CDR3 region has the DNA TGTGCCAGCAGCCCAAACAGGGGGCGCGGGGAGACCCAGTACTTC.

The J gene is TRBJ1-1, the V gene TRBV4-1; the D gene is possibly TRBD1 (6 bases). The CDR3 covers 13 residues. The ends were cut back, 6 bases at V and 3 bases at J, with 11 bases in the middle. Germline loops: CDR1 MGHRA, CDR2 YSYEKL. In nucleotides, the CDR3 is TGCGCCAGCAGGAACAGGGTGGACACTGAAGCTTTCTTT. Translated: CASRNRVDTEAFF.

V is TRBV7-2 and J is TRBJ2-1; no clear D gene. The CDR3 is 13 amino acids. V dropped 2 bases and J dropped 9 bases, with 11 bases sitting between them. Germline CDR1 reads SGHTA; CDR2 reads FQGNSA. CDR3 sequence (DNA): TGTGCCAGCAGCTTAACAAACGAGAGTGAGCAGTTCTTC. Its translation is CASSLTNESEQFF.

The chain couples TRBV12-5 to TRBJ2-2; tentative D call: TRBD2 (5 bases). V shed 2 bases and J shed 4 bases, with 8 bases lying between them. The CDR3 covers 14 residues. The germline CDR1 and CDR2 sequences are LGHNT and FRNRAP. The CDR3 protein is CASGLLGSTGELFF. The CDR3 region has the DNA TGTGCTAGTGGTTTGTTAGGGAGCACCGGGGAGCTGTTTTTT.

J is TRBJ1-1 and V is TRBV28; the D gene is possibly TRBD1 (5 bases). CDR1 MDHEN and CDR2 SYDVKM come from the germline V gene. The CDR3 covers 16 residues. Trimming removed 8 bases at V and 7 bases at J, with 26 bases between. In DNA, the CDR3 is TGTGCCAGCTCCTCAGTCACCACCGGGGCGGGGAATGAAGCTTTCTTT. Translated: CASSSVTTGAGNEAFF.

The chain recombines TRBV6-2 or TRBV6-3 with TRBJ2-1; D not resolved. Trimming cost V 6 bases and J 6 bases, with 15 bases left between them. The CDR3 runs 14 residues. Germline CDR1 and CDR2: MNHEY and SVGEGT. CDR3 residues: CASSKPEHPNEQFF. CDR3 sequence (DNA): TGTGCCAGCAGCAAACCGGAGCACCCCAATGAGCAGTTCTTC.

The V and J genes are TRBV5-1 and TRBJ1-6; the D is unclear. The CDR3 spans 16 residues. Germline assignment: CDR1 SGHRS and CDR2 YFSETQ. V lost 0 bases and J lost 3, with 10 bases in between. This CDR3 is CASSLAGESYNSPLHF. The CDR3 DNA is TGCGCCAGCAGCTTGGCTGGAGAAAGCTATAATTCACCCCTCCACTTT.

The rearrangement joins TRBV10-3 to TRBJ2-2; possibly TRBD2 for D (6 bases). Germline V lookup: CDR1 ENHRY, CDR2 SYGVKD. Trimming removed 6 bases from V and 1 base from J, with 15 bases in between. The CDR3 sequence is 16 residues long. The CDR3 is CAISPTRSGNTGELFF. The CDR3 DNA reads as TGTGCCATCAGCCCGACTAGATCGGGGAACACCGGGGAGCTGTTTTTT.

The chain joins TRBV29-1 to TRBJ2-3; 7 nucleotides align to TRBD1. CDR3 length equals 13 residues. CDR1 SQVTM and CDR2 ANQGSEA come from the germline V gene. The CDR3 coding sequence is TGCAGTACTCCGACAGGGATCACAGATACGCAGTATTTT. It codes for CSTPTGITDTQYF.

This chain links TRBV6-5 with TRBJ1-5, with D unresolved. Trimming shortened V by 5 bases and J by 11 bases, and 16 bases separated the two germline ends. The CDR3 consists of 13 residues. Germline-derived CDR1 and CDR2 are MNHEY and SVGAGI. CDR3 protein: CASSPTGFGAQHF. The CDR3 coding sequence is TGTGCCAGCAGTCCTACCGGCTTTGGGGCCCAGCATTTT.

The table lists this clone with a few counts. CDR3 amino acids: CASSLRVGAYNSPLHF. The CDR3 DNA reads as TGTGCCAGTAGTCTCAGGGTTGGGGCCTATAATTCACCCCTCCACTTT. The chain employs TRBV19 and TRBJ1-6; maybe TRBD1 (5 bases). The CDR3 loop spans 16 amino acids. The V end lost 5 bases, the J end lost 2 bases, and 13 bases lay between the germline ends. In germline, CDR1 is LNHDA, CDR2 SQIVND (reference sequence).

This rearrangement joins TRBV18 to TRBJ1-4, with D uncertain. Between the trimmed V and J ends, which lost 5 bases and 2 bases, there was a span of 12 bases. There are 15 residues in the CDR3. Germline CDR1 reads KGHSH; CDR2 reads LQKENI. The CDR3 DNA is TGTGCCAGCTCATCCACTTCCGGGACTAATGAAAAACTGTTTTTT. Its translation is CASSSTSGTNEKLFF. The full variable domain, rest sourced from reference TRBV18 and TRBJ1-4, is NAGVMQNPRHLVRRRGQEARLRCSPMKGHSHVYWYRQLPEEGLKFMVYLQKENIIDESGMPKERFSAEFPKEGPSILRIQQVVRGDSAAYFCASSSTSGTNEKLFFGSGTQLSVL.

The chain recombines TRBV7-8 with TRBJ2-5; D may match TRBD1 or TRBD2 (5 bases each). V dropped 7 bases and J dropped 0 bases, with 18 bases sitting between them. The length of the CDR3 is 16 residues. The germline V gene encodes CDR1 SGHVS and CDR2 FQNEAQ. DNA for the CDR3: TGTGCCAGCACCCGGGACCTAGCTTCGTACCAAGAGACCCAGTACTTC. This translates into CASTRDLASYQETQYF.

V usage is TRBV19 and J usage is TRBJ1-4; TRBD1 matches at 8 bases. The junction had 16 bases not matched to a gene; V was cut back by 8 bases and J by 11 bases. Germline lookup yields CDR1 LNHDA and CDR2 SQIVND (reference sequence). The CDR3 loop spans 15 amino acids. The CDR3 is CASGPPGAGGEKLFF. In nucleotides, the CDR3 is TGTGCCAGTGGCCCACCGGGGGCAGGGGGCGAGAAACTGTTTTTT.

The table lists this clone with a count of one. This chain links TRBV2 with TRBJ2-7; D assignment may be TRBD1 or TRBD2 (6 bases each). CDR1 is SNHLY, CDR2 FYNNEI, per germline. There are 16 residues in the CDR3. The V and J ends lost 0 bases and 3 bases respectively, with 15 bases between them. The CDR3 region is CASSEAEGGKYYEQYF. As DNA, the CDR3 is TGTGCCAGCAGTGAAGCCGAAGGGGGGAAATACTACGAGCAGTACTTC.

As regards this clone: At one end the junction does not follow the germline gene, possibly because of a read error. This chain connects TRBV5-1 to TRBJ2-4, with unresolved D. The CDR3 runs to 11 residues. Germline assignment: CDR1 SGHRS and CDR2 YFSETQ. The chain's CDR3 is CASSSQNIQCF. CDR3 nucleotide sequence: TGCGCCAGCAGCTCTCAAAACATTCAGTGCTTC.

This chain connects TRBV2 to TRBJ2-7; 7 bases are shared with TRBD1. CDR1 is SNHLY, CDR2 FYNNEI, per germline. CDR3 size: 12 residues. Trimming at V came to 5 bases and at J to 4 bases, leaving 2 bases not matched to a gene. CDR3 bases: TGTGCCAGCAGTCGACAGGGTTACGAGCAGTACTTC. Translation: CASSRQGYEQYF.

In its sample, this clone was seen a few times. The chain links TRBV24-1 to TRBJ2-3; D perhaps matches TRBD1 (6 bases). The CDR3 runs to 14 residues. Germline assignment: CDR1 KGHDR and CDR2 SFDVKD. V was pared by 5 bases and J by 0 bases, with 8 bases between. CDR3 nucleotides: TGTGCCACCAGTGGAACAGGGAGCACAGATACGCAGTATTTT. It encodes CATSGTGSTDTQYF.

A single count supports this clone. The V call is TRBV28, the J call TRBJ1-6; the D gene is possibly TRBD1 (5 bases). The CDR3 is 15 amino acids. V lost 6 bases, J lost 10 bases, and 19 bases lay in between. Germline assignment: CDR1 MDHEN and CDR2 SYDVKM. The CDR3 is CASSLGPAGLSPLHF. In DNA, the CDR3 is TGTGCCAGCAGCTTGGGGCCGGCAGGCCTCTCACCCCTCCACTTT.

This clone was counted between two and nine times. The chain is built from TRBV2 and TRBJ2-7; tentatively, D is TRBD2 (5 bases). CDR1 is SNHLY and CDR2 is FYNNEI in the germline V gene. V was clipped by 7 bases and J by 12 bases, with 16 bases between them. The CDR3 consists of 11 residues. CDR3 sequence (DNA): TGTGCCAGCAAAAGGGAGTCCCAGTCGTACTTC. Amino acids: CASKRESQSYF.

The rearrangement joins TRBV12-5 to TRBJ1-1; D call uncertain. The length of the CDR3 is 13 residues. Germline loops: CDR1 LGHNT, CDR2 FRNRAP. The germline V and J ends were trimmed by 6 bases and 4 bases, with 12 bases remaining between them. The CDR3 region has the DNA TGTGCTAGTGGACCCGACTGGGGCACTGAAGCTTTCTTT. Its protein product is CASGPDWGTEAFF.

CDR3 coding DNA: TGTGCCAGCAGTTACGTGGGTGAAACTAATGAAAAACTGTTTTTT. Translating it yields CASSYVGETNEKLFF. The chain is built from TRBV6-5 and TRBJ1-4, with D unclear. Trimming left V 2 bases short and J 1 base short, with 8 bases between. CDR1 is MNHEY, CDR2 SVGAGI, per germline. The CDR3 is 15 residues long.

This clone was observed a handful of times. This rearrangement joins TRBV6-5 to TRBJ2-7; unclear D gene. The germline V gene has CDR1 MNHEY and CDR2 SVGAGI. Trimming shortened V by 6 bases and J by 6 bases, and 12 bases separated the two germline ends. This CDR3 has 12 amino acids. The CDR3 bases are TGTGCCAGCAGGCCCCGATCAGGCGAGCAGTACTTC. The encoded protein is CASRPRSGEQYF.

The chain combines TRBV11-3 with TRBJ1-1; TRBD1 agrees at 9 bases. Germline V lookup: CDR1 SGHNT, CDR2 YENEEA. The V gene end was trimmed by 9 bases and the J gene end by 5 bases; junction bases not matched to a gene: 4. The CDR3 covers 12 residues. The CDR3 is CARHRGPTEAFF. For the CDR3, the DNA is TGTGCCAGGCACAGGGGGCCGACTGAAGCTTTCTTT.

This clone has more than one count but fewer than ten. The rearrangement links TRBV12-3 or TRBV12-4 to TRBJ1-2, with D uncertain. The CDR3 has 12 residues. Trimming took off 2 bases at V and 3 bases at J, with 4 bases between the two ends. CDR3 in DNA: TGTGCCAGCAGTTTAAGGGACTATGGCTACACCTTC. Amino acids: CASSLRDYGYTF.

The CDR3 loop is CASSEGAFQHF. The CDR3 DNA follows: TGTGCCAGCAGTGAGGGGGCTTTCCAGCATTTT. The V and J genes are TRBV2 and TRBJ1-5, with a weak D call TRBD1 (6 bases). V lost 3 bases and J lost 12, with 9 bases in between. This CDR3 region has 11 residues. Germline V lookup: CDR1 SNHLY, CDR2 FYNNEI.